Each of the 3 T cell receptor beta chains below was sequenced from the same sample in a study of cytomegalovirus exposure and HLA in healthy donors (dated by TCRdb to 2016 to 2017). The library was generated by the immunoSEQ multiplex PCR assay. The multiplex PCR relied on a mix of 60 forward primers for TCR Vbeta segments and 13 reverse primers for TCR Jbeta segments. TCRdb took this table from immuneACCESS and kept in-frame rearrangements with V and J called. Such tables lack part of the clones; where checked against another copy, unresolved V genes explain under half of the gap, and the rest is unexplained. The sample yields 150,000 to 200,000 clones; about 88% were counted once. Clones ranked in the top ten supply over 0.2% of the sample. The sequenced material came from PBMCs. These receptors all stem from a girl less than two years old in good health and CMV-seronegative.

The chain combines TRBV7-3 with TRBJ2-1; D may be TRBD2 (6 bases). CDR1 and CDR2 from the germline V gene are SGHTA and FQGTGA. V was pared by 2 bases and J by 7 bases, with 12 bases between. The CDR3 sequence is 14 residues long. Here the CDR3 DNA reads TGTGCCAGCAGCTTAGAACTGGCGGGGAATGAGCAGTTCTTC. It is translated as CASSLELAGNEQFF.

This chain uses TRBV27 with TRBJ2-3, with TRBD2 as a possible D gene (5 bases). The CDR3 spans 17 residues. Germline-derived CDR1 and CDR2 are MNHEY and SMNVEV (reference sequence). V was cut by 5 bases and J by 2 bases, with 20 bases left in between. The CDR3 spells CASSPLPVGVTTDTQYF. CDR3 nucleotide sequence: TGTGCCAGCAGTCCTCTCCCTGTGGGAGTGACCACAGATACGCAGTATTTT.

J is TRBJ1-2 and V is TRBV11-2; no firm D call. V dropped 5 bases and J dropped 6 bases, with 25 bases sitting between them. The CDR3 contains 17 residues. Germline V CDR1 and CDR2: SGHAT, FQNNGV. This chain's CDR3 is CASSEAITMLTPDGYTF. The CDR3 nucleotides are TGTGCCAGCAGCGAAGCAATTACCATGCTCACGCCGGATGGCTACACCTTC.